This T cell receptor beta chain comes out of a study of OX40 agonist ivuxolimab in advanced cancers. Background on the whole study: Ivuxolimab was an agonistic, fully human IgG2 monoclonal antibody directed against OX40 (CD134), a costimulatory receptor. Intravenous ivuxolimab was administered to patients every 2 weeks at six dose levels: 0.01, 0.1, 0.3, 1.5, 3 and 10 mg/kg. Of the approximately 50 dose-escalation patients, hepatocellular carcinoma was present in some 19, melanoma in approximately 15, renal cell carcinoma in 9 and head and neck cancer in 9. In the dose-escalation cohort, 75% to 90% of patients were male, and the mean age was approximately 60 years with a range of about 23 to 79. Patients were allowed to have had prior anti-PD-1, anti-PD-L1 or anti-CTLA-4 therapy, and approximately 43% of the dose-escalation patients had previously received checkpoint inhibitors. Three dose-escalation patients achieved partial responses, one with hepatocellular carcinoma and two with cutaneous melanoma. The purpose of peripheral TCRbeta sequencing was to test whether ivuxolimab changed TCR sequence diversity and led to clonal T-cell expansion. The paper covers the monotherapy dose-escalation part of the phase I ivuxolimab trial, which included N of about 50 patients.

The CDR1 and CDR2 encoded by the germline V gene (reference sequence) are LNHDA and SQIVND. V is reduced by 1 base and J by 3 bases, leaving a spacing of 10 bases between them. There are 15 amino acids in the CDR3, from cysteine to phenylalanine inclusive. Of the read, only the CDR3 DNA is kept; its 45 bases are in frame from base 1. Summary of the overall study and its limitations: In the 0.1-3.0 mg/kg groups, partial responders were among the patients with the lowest normalized peripheral clonal expansion, particularly in CD8+ T cells. At doses of 0.1 to 3.0 mg/kg, clonal expansion of both CD4+ and CD8+ blood T cells was observed from baseline to week 6. Low levels of normalized T-cell clonal expansion were also seen in some patients who did not respond. On average, CD8+ T cells showed more expanded clones than CD4+ T cells after ivuxolimab. Antigen specificity was not determined for the clonally expanded peripheral T cells.

To sequence the TCRbeta CDR3 region, genomic DNA was isolated from the sorted cells. The immunoSEQ Assay was used to sequence the TCRbeta CDR3 regions. TCRdb took this table from immuneACCESS and kept in-frame rearrangements with V and J called. Such tables lack part of the clones; where checked against another copy, unresolved V genes explain under half of the gap, and the rest is unexplained. This sample is represented by some 64,000 clones; approximately 83% of them were singletons. The ten top clones hold approximately 0.63% of the sample. The trial excluded patients who had a history of autoimmune disease or were on systemic immunosuppression. In every dose cohort, peripheral blood was drawn for TCR sequencing at baseline, cycle 4 day 1, and cycle 7 day 1. Samples were obtained from an open-label, multicenter, first-in-human phase I dose-escalation trial of ivuxolimab. The trial enrolled adults with locally advanced or metastatic head and neck squamous cell, hepatocellular, melanoma or renal cell carcinoma. CD4+ and CD8+ T cells were sorted separately from peripheral blood before TCR sequencing.

With respect to this clone: Its target antigen remains unknown. No much larger clone exists at a distance of one base, and base qualities are not known.

This receptor chain uses TRBV19 and TRBJ1-5; the D gene is not confidently resolved. This clonotype was sampled from an adult with an advanced solid tumor such as melanoma, head and neck, liver or kidney cancer. Specimen: CD4+ or CD8+ T cells sorted from blood, collected in a trial of the OX40 agonist ivuxolimab. This receptor has the CDR3 CASSIAENLNQPQHF. The nucleotide sequence is TGTGCCAGTAGTATAGCTGAGAATCTCAATCAGCCCCAGCATTTT.